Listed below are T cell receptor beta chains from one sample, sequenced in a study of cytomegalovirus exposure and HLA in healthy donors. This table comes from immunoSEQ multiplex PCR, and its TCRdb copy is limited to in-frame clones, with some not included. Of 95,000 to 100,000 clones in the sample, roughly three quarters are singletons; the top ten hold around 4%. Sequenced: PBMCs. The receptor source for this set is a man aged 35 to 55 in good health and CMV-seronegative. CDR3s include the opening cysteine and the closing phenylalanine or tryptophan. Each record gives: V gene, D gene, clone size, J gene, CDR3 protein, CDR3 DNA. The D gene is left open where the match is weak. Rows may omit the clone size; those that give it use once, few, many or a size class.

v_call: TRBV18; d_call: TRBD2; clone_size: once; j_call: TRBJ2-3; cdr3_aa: CASSPPGLATDTQYF; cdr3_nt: TGTGCCAGCTCACCTCCGGGACTAGCGACAGATACGCAGTATTTT
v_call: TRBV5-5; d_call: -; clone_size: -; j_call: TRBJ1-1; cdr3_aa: CASSWGTGEAFF; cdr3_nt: TGTGCCAGCAGCTGGGGGACTGGTGAAGCTTTCTTT
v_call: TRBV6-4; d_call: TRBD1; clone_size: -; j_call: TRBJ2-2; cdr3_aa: CASRRDRGNTGELFF; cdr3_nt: TGTGCCAGCAGACGGGACAGGGGAAACACCGGGGAGCTGTTTTTT
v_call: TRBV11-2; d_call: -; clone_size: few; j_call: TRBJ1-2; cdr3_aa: CASSLDSGDHGYTF; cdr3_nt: TGTGCCAGCAGCTTAGATTCAGGGGACCATGGCTACACCTTC
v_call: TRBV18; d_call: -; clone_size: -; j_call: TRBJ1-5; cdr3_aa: CASSPPPYSNQPQHF; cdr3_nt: TGTGCCAGCTCACCACCCCCCTATAGCAATCAGCCCCAGCATTTT
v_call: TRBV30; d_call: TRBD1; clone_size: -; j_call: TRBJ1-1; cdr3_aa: CAWRGTDGIEAFF; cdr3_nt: TGTGCCTGGAGGGGGACAGACGGAATAGAAGCTTTCTTT
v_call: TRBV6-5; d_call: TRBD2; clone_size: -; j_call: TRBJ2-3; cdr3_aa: CASTVTSGGSDTQYF; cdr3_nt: TGTGCCAGCACCGTGACTAGCGGGGGATCTGATACGCAGTATTTT
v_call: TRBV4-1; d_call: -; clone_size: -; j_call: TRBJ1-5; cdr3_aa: CASSQDHGGTNSNQPQHF; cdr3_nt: TGCGCCAGCAGCCAAGATCACGGGGGGACCAATAGCAATCAGCCCCAGCATTTT
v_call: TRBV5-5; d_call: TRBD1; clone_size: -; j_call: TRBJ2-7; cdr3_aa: CASSLRPGTGISSYEQYF; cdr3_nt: TGTGCCAGCAGCTTAAGGCCGGGGACAGGAATAAGCTCCTACGAGCAGTACTTC
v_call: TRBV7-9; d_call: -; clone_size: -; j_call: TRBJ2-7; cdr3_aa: CASSLDSASSYEQYF; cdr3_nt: TGTGCCAGCAGCTTAGATTCGGCTAGCAGCTACGAGCAGTACTTC
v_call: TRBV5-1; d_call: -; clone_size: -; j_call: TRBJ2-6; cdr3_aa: CASSLPSSGANVLTF; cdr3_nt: TGCGCCAGCAGCTTGCCCAGCTCTGGGGCCAACGTCCTGACTTTC